The following is a T cell receptor beta chain sequence with its context. TCR sequencing used cDNA made by reverse transcription of extracted RNA. This table comes from immunoSEQ multiplex PCR, and its TCRdb copy is limited to in-frame clones, with some not included. The table lists about 200,000 clones, more than 55% of them singletons, with around 5% in the top ten. This entry belongs to a study of CD8+ T cells in alopecia areata. T lymphocytes (CD4+ and CD8+) were sorted from PBMCs. With 2 bases removed from V and 4 bases from J, the gap between germline ends came to 7 bases. The germline CDR1 and CDR2 sequences are MGHRA and YSYEKL. This CDR3 is built from 13 residues.

The sequence was collected from a human donor in good health. The sequencing input was CD8+ T cells sorted from blood. The chain employs TRBV4-1 and TRBJ2-3; D remains ambiguous. For the CDR3, the DNA is TGCGCCAGCAGCCAACCCACGGCAGATACGCAGTATTTT. Translating it yields CASSQPTADTQYF.